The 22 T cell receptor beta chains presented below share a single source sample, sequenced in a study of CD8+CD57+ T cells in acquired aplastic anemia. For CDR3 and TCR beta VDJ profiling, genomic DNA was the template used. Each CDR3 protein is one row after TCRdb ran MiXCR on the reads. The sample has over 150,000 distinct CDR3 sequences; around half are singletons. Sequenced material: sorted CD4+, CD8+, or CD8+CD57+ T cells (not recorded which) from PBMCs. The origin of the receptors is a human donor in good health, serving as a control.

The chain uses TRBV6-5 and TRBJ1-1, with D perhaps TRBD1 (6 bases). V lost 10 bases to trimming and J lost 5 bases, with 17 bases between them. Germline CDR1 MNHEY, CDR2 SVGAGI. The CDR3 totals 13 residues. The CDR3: CATIDRTNTEAFF. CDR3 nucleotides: TGTGCCACCATAGACAGGACGAATACTGAAGCTTTCTTT.

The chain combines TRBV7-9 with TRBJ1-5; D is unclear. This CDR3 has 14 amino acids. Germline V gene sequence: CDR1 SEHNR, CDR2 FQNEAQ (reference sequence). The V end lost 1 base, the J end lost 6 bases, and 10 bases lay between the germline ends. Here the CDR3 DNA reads TGTGCCAGCAGCTTAGGCTCCACCGGTCAGCCCCAGCATTTT. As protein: CASSLGSTGQPQHF.

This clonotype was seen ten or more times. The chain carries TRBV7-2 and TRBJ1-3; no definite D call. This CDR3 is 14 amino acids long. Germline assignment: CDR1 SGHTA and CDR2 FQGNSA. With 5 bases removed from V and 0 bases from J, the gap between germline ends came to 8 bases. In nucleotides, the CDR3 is TGTGCCAGCAGCCCCGGTTACTCTGGAAACACCATATATTTT. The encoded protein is CASSPGYSGNTIYF.

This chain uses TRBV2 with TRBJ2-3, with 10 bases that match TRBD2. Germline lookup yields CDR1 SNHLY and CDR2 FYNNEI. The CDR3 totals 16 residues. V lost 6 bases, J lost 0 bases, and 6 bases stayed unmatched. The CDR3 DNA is TGTGCCAGCAGCTTAAGAGCGGGGGGGAGCACAGATACGCAGTATTTT. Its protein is CASSLRAGGSTDTQYF.

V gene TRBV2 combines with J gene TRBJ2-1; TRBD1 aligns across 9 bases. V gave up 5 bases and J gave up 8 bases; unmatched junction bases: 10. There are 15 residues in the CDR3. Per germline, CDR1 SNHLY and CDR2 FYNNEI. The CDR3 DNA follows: TGTGCCAGCAGTTCCGGGACAGGGTTCATTGATGAGCAGTTCTTC. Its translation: CASSSGTGFIDEQFF.

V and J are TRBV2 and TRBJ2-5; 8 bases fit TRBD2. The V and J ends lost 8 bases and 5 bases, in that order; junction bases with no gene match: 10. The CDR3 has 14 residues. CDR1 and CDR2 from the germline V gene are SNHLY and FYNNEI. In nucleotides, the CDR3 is TGTGCCAGCCGGACTAGCAGCTTAGGGGAGACCCAGTACTTC. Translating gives CASRTSSLGETQYF.

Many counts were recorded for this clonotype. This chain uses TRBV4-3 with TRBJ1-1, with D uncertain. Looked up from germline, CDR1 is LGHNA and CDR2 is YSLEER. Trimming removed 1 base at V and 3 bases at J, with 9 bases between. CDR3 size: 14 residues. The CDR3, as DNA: TGCGCCAGCAGCCAAGTGGGTTTGGACACTGAAGCTTTCTTT. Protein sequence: CASSQVGLDTEAFF.

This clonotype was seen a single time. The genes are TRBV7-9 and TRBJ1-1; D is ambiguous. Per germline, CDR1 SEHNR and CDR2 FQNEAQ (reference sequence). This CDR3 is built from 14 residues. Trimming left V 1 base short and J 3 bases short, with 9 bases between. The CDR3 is CASSLGVAYTEAFF. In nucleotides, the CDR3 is TGTGCCAGCAGCTTAGGAGTGGCCTACACTGAAGCTTTCTTT.

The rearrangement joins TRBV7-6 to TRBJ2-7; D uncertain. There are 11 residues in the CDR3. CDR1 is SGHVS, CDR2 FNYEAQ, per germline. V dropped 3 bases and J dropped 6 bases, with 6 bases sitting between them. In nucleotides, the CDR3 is TGTGCCAGCAGCTTTCAATCCGAGCAGTACTTC. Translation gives CASSFQSEQYF.

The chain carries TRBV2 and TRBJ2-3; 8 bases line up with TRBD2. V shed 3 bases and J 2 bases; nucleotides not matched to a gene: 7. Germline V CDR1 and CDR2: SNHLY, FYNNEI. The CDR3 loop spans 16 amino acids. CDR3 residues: CASSDRGAGVTDTQYF. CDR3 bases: TGTGCCAGCAGTGACAGGGGAGCGGGAGTCACAGATACGCAGTATTTT.

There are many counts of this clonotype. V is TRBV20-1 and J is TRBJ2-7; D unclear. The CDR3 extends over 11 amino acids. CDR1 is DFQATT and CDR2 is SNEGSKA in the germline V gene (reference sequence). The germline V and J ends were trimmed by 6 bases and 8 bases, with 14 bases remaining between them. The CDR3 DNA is TGCAGTGCCGAGGTGGCTACGAAGCAGTACTTC. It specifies CSAEVATKQYF.

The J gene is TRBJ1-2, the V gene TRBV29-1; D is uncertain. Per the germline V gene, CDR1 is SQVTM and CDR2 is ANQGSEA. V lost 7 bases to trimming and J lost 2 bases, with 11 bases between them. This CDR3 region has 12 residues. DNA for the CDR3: TGCAGCGCCCGGGAGCAGAACTATGGCTACACCTTC. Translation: CSAREQNYGYTF.

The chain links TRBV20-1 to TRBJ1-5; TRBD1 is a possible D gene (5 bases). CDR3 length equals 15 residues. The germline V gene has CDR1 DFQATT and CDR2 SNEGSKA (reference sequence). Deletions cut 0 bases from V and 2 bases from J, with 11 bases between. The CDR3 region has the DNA TGCAGTGCTAGAGATTGGAGGGGTGGCAATCAGCCCCAGCATTTT. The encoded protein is CSARDWRGGNQPQHF.

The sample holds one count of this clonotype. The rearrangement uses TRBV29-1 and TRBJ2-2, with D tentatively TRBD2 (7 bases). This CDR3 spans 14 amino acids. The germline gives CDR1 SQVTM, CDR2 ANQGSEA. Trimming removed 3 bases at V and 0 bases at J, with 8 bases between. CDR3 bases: TGCAGCGTTGAGGGGGGGCCGAACACCGGGGAGCTGTTTTTT. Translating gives CSVEGGPNTGELFF.

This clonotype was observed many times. CDR3 sequence: CSAPRDSGEQFF. The CDR3 coding sequence is TGCAGCGCCCCGCGGGACTCAGGTGAGCAGTTCTTC. J is TRBJ2-1 and V is TRBV29-1, with a weak D call TRBD2 (6 bases). CDR1 is SQVTM, CDR2 ANQGSEA, per germline. The CDR3 extends over 12 amino acids. V was pared by 7 bases and J by 9 bases, with 16 bases between.

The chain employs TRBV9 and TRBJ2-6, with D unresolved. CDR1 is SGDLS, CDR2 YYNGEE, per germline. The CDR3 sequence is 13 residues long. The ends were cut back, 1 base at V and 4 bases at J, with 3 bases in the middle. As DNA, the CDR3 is TGTGCCAGCAGCGTACCCGGGGCCAACGTCCTGACTTTC. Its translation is CASSVPGANVLTF.

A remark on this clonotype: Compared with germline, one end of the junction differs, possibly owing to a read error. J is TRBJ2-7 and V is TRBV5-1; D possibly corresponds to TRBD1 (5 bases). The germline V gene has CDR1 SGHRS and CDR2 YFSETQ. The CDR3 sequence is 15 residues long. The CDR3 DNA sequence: TGCGCCAGCAACTTGGGGTCGGCAGGGTTGTACGGGCAGTACTTC. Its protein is CASNLGSAGLYGQYF.

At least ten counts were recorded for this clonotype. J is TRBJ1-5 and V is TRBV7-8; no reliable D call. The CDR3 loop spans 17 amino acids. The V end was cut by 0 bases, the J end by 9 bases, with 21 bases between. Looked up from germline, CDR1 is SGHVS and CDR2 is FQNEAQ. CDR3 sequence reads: CASSLALQAIGKPPQHF. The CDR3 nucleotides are TGTGCCAGCAGCTTAGCGTTACAAGCAATCGGGAAGCCGCCCCAGCATTTT.

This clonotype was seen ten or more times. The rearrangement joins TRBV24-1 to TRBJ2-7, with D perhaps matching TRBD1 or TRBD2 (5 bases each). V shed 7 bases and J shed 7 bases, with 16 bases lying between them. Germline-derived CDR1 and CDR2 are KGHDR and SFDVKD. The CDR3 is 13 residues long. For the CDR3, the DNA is TGTGCCACCAGCCCGAGGGGATCTAGGGAGCAGTACTTC. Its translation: CATSPRGSREQYF.

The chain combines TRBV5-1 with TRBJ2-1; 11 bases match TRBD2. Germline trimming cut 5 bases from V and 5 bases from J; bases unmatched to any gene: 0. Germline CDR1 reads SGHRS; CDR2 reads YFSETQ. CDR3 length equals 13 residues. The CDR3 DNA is TGCGCCAGCAGGGGACTAGCGGACAATGAGCAGTTCTTC. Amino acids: CASRGLADNEQFF.

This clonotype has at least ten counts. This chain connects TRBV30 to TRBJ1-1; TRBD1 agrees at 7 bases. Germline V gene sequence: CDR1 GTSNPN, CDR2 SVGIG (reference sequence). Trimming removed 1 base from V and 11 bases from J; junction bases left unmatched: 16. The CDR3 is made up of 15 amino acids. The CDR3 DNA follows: TGTGCCTGGAGTGCTACCGGGACAGCAATCCACATGGCTTTCTTT. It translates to CAWSATGTAIHMAFF. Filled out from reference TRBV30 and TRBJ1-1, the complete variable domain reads SQTIHQWPATLVQPVGSPLSLECTVEGTSNPNLYWYRQAAGRGLQLLFYSVGIGQISSEVPQNLSASRPQDRQFILSSKKLLLSDSGFYLCAWSATGTAIHMAFFGQGTRLTVV.

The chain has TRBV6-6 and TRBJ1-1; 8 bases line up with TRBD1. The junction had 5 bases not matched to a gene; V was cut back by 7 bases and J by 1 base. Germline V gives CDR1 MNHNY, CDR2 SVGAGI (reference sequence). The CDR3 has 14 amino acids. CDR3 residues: CASTPGTGNTEAFF. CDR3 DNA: TGTGCCAGCACCCCCGGGACAGGGAACACTGAAGCTTTCTTT.